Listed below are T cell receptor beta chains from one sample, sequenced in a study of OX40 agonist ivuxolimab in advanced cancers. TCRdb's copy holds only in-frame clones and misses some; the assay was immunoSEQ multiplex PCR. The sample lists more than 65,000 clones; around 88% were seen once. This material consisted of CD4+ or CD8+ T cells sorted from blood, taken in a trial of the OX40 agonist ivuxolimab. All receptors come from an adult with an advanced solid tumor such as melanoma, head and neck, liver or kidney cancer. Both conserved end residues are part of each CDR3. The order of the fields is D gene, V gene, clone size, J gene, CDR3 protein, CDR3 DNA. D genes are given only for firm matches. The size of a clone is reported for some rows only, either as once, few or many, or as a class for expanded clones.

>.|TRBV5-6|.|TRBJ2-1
CASSSDWIYNEQFF
TGTGCCAGCAGCTCGGACTGGATCTACAATGAGCAGTTCTTC
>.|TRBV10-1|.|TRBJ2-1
CASSELGGEQFF
TGCGCCAGCAGTGAACTAGGGGGTGAGCAGTTCTTC
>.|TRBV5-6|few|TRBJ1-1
CASSLGGKDTEAFF
TGTGCCAGCAGCTTGGGGGGAAAAGACACTGAAGCTTTCTTT
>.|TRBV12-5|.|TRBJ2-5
CASSTLGTTETQYF
TGTGCTAGTTCAACACTGGGGACCACGGAGACCCAGTACTTC
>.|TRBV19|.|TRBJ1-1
CASSSRGKWSTEAFF
TGTGCCAGTAGTAGCCGGGGGAAGTGGAGCACTGAAGCTTTCTTT
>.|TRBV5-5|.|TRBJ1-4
CASSLPGTNEKLFF
TGTGCCAGCAGCCTCCCGGGCACTAATGAAAAACTGTTTTTT
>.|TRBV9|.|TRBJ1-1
CASSVLGGSTEAFF
TGTGCCAGCAGCGTTCTAGGGGGAAGCACTGAAGCTTTCTTT
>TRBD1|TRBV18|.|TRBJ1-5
CASSPGTVSNQPQHF
TGTGCCAGCTCACCAGGGACAGTGAGCAATCAGCCCCAGCATTTT
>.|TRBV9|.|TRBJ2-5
CASSVLGETQYF
TGTGCCAGCAGCGTCTTAGGAGAGACCCAGTACTTC
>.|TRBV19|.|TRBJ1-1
CASSSPDSTQWGTEAFF
TGTGCCAGTAGTTCTCCCGACAGTACCCAGTGGGGCACTGAAGCTTTCTTT
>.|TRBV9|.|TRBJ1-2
CASSVRFHSDGYTF
TGTGCCAGCAGCGTAAGGTTCCACAGCGATGGCTACACCTTC
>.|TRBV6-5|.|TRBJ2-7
CASSYSSGRTYEQYF
TGTGCCAGCAGTTACTCCTCGGGCAGAACCTACGAGCAGTACTTC
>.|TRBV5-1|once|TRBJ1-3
CASSQQGSGSGNTIYF
TGCGCCAGCAGCCAACAGGGTAGTGGCTCTGGAAACACCATATATTTT
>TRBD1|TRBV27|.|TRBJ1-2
CASGGQGGLERGYTF
TGTGCCAGCGGAGGACAGGGGGGCCTAGAGAGGGGCTACACCTTC
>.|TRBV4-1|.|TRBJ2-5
CASSPPGFQETQYF
TGCGCCAGCAGCCCTCCCGGGTTCCAAGAGACCCAGTACTTC
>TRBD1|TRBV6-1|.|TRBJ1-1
CASSVDTGGDTEAFF
TGTGCCAGCAGTGTTGATACAGGGGGAGACACTGAAGCTTTCTTT
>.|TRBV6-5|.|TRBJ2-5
CASTREETQYF
TGTGCCAGCACTAGGGAAGAGACCCAGTACTTC
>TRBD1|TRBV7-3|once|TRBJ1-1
CASSPGRTGGETTEAFF
TGTGCCAGCAGCCCCGGCCGGACAGGGGGCGAAACAACTGAAGCTTTCTTT
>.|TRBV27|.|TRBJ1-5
CASSLEQGSNQPQHF
TGTGCCAGCAGTTTAGAACAGGGAAGCAATCAGCCCCAGCATTTT
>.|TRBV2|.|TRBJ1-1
CASRVEGAGTEAFF
TGTGCCAGCAGGGTTGAAGGGGCGGGGACTGAAGCTTTCTTT
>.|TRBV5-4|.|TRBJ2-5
CASSLVGGPSFETQYF
TGTGCCAGCAGCTTGGTAGGCGGACCAAGTTTCGAGACCCAGTACTTC
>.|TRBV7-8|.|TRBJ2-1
CASSLRRQGLQQFF
TGTGCCAGCAGCCTCAGAAGACAGGGACTTCAGCAGTTCTTC
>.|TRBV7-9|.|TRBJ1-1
CASSQGGYTEAFF
TGTGCCAGCAGCCAGGGAGGGTACACTGAAGCTTTCTTT
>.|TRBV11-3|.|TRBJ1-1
CASSREGGTEAFF
TGTGCCAGCTCCCGTGAGGGTGGCACTGAAGCTTTCTTT
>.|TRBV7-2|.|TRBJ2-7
CASSFFGDSYEQYF
TGTGCCAGCAGCTTCTTCGGGGATTCCTACGAGCAGTACTTC
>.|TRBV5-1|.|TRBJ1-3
CASSTQDVNTIYF
TGCGCCAGCAGCACCCAGGACGTTAACACCATATATTTT
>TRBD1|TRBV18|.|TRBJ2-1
CASSPRRSGTGVEQFF
TGTGCCAGCTCACCACGGAGGTCCGGGACAGGGGTTGAGCAGTTCTTC
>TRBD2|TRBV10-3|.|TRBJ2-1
CAISGTSGGVSYNEQFF
TGTGCCATCAGTGGTACTAGCGGGGGGGTCTCCTACAATGAGCAGTTCTTC
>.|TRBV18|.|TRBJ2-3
CASSPWTDTQYF
TGTGCCAGCTCACCGTGGACAGATACGCAGTATTTT
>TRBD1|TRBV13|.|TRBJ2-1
CASSTLGQGAKNEQFF
TGTGCCAGCAGCACCTTAGGACAGGGGGCGAAAAATGAGCAGTTCTTC
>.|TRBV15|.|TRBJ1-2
CATSGSGQTNYGYTF
TGTGCCACCAGCGGTTCGGGACAAACTAACTATGGCTACACCTTC
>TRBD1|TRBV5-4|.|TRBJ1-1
CASSLHTGGTEAFF
TGTGCCAGCAGCTTGCACACAGGGGGCACTGAAGCTTTCTTT
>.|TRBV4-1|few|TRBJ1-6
CASSQARESSYNSPLHF
TGCGCCAGCAGCCAAGCCAGAGAGAGCTCCTATAATTCACCCCTCCACTTT
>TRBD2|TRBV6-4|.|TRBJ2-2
CASSATSGDTGELFF
TGTGCCAGCAGTGCGACTAGCGGGGACACCGGGGAGCTGTTTTTT
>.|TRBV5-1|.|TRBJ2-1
CASSLEEVSYNEQFF
TGCGCCAGCAGCTTGGAGGAGGTGTCCTACAATGAGCAGTTCTTC
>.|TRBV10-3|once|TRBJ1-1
CAISDNGGDTEAFF
TGTGCCATCAGTGATAACGGTGGGGACACTGAAGCTTTCTTT
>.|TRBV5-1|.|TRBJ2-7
CASSLGPEKNYEQYF
TGCGCCAGCAGCTTGGGACCAGAGAAAAACTACGAGCAGTACTTC
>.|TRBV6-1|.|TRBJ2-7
CASSESISYEQYF
TGTGCCAGCAGTGAGTCAATATCCTACGAGCAGTACTTC
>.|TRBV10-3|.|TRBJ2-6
CAISVGAGANVLTF
TGTGCCATCAGTGTGGGGGCTGGGGCCAACGTCCTGACTTTC
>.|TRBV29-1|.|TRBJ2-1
CSVGPSGNEQFF
TGCAGCGTTGGCCCCTCTGGGAATGAGCAGTTCTTC
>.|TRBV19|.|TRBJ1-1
CASSIAPGRTEAFF
TGTGCCAGTAGTATAGCCCCCGGACGTACTGAAGCTTTCTTT
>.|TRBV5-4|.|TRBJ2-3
CASSFFASDTQYF
TGTGCCAGCAGCTTCTTCGCTTCAGATACGCAGTATTTT
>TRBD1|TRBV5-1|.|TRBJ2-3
CASSLGDRTDTQYF
TGCGCCAGCAGCTTGGGGGACAGGACAGATACGCAGTATTTT
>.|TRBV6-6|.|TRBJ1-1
CASSQGHLNTEAFF
TGTGCCAGCAGCCAGGGACACCTGAACACTGAAGCTTTCTTT
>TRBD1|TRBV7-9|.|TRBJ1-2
CASSQTGDDLLAGYTF
TGTGCCAGCAGCCAGACAGGGGATGACTTACTCGCTGGCTACACCTTC
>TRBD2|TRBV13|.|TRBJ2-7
CASSLDPTSSEQYF
TGTGCCAGCAGCTTAGATCCGACTAGCTCCGAGCAGTACTTC
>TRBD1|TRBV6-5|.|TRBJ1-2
CASSRDRDSIYGYTF
TGTGCCAGCAGCCGTGACAGGGACTCTATCTATGGCTACACCTTC
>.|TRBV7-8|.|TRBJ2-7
CASSLVTGSYEQYF
TGTGCCAGCAGCTTAGTAACGGGGAGCTACGAGCAGTACTTC
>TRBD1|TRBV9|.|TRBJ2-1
CASSPRDRGNVYNEQFF
TGTGCCAGCAGCCCCCGGGACAGGGGTAACGTATACAATGAGCAGTTCTTC
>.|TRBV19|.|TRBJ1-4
CAGRGANEKLFF
TGTGCCGGAAGAGGGGCTAATGAAAAACTGTTTTTT
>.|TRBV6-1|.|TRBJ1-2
CASSEAGWGYTF
TGTGCCAGCAGTGAAGCAGGGTGGGGCTACACCTTC
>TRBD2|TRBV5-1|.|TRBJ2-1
CASSLDGGSSYNEQFF
TGCGCCAGCAGCTTGGACGGGGGGAGCTCCTACAATGAGCAGTTCTTC
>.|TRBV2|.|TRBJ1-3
CASSTGTSGNTIYF
TGTGCCAGCAGTACAGGGACCTCTGGAAACACCATATATTTT
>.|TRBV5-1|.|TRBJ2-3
CASSLRTASTDTQYF
TGCGCCAGCAGCTTAAGGACAGCCAGCACAGATACGCAGTATTTT
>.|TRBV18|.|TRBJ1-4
CASSPGVWDEKLFF
TGTGCCAGCTCACCGGGAGTCTGGGACGAAAAACTGTTTTTT
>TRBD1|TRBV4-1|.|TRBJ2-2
CASSRVQGANTGELFF
TGCGCCAGCAGTCGAGTCCAGGGGGCGAACACCGGGGAGCTGTTTTTT
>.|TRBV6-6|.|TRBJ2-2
CASSYLQGTGELFF
TGTGCCAGCAGTTACCTGCAGGGCACCGGGGAGCTGTTTTTT